These 29 T cell receptor beta chains share one sample of origin, sequenced in a study of T cells in Graves' hyperthyroidism and ophthalmopathy. Amplification targeted TCR beta CDR3 regions from RNA transcripts. The HTBI primer set served for first-round RT-PCR of the TCR CDR3. TCRdb re-derived calls from the multiplex PCR reads in MiXCR, one entry per CDR3 protein. Found here are approximately 360,000 distinct CDR3 sequences, 20% to 30% of them singletons; the top ten hold over 70%. The sample was blood. Receptors originate from a man aged 50 to 59 with Graves' hyperthyroidism.

This clonotype appeared a few times. This chain joins TRBV29-1 and TRBJ2-7; D possibly matches TRBD1 or TRBD2 (5 bases each). The CDR3 loop spans 11 amino acids. The germline V gene encodes CDR1 SQVTM and CDR2 ANQGSEA. V was clipped by 6 bases and J by 6 bases, with 12 bases between them. The CDR3 region has the DNA TGCAGCGTCGGGACCGAGGGCGAGCAGTACTTC. Amino acid sequence: CSVGTEGEQYF.

This clonotype has more than one count but fewer than ten. The chain couples TRBV5-1 to TRBJ2-2; possibly TRBD2 for D (6 bases). V was clipped by 5 bases and J by 0 bases, with 11 bases between them. From germline, CDR1 is SGHRS and CDR2 YFSETQ. The CDR3 totals 15 residues. The CDR3 DNA reads as TGCGCCAGCAGTGCCGGGGGTACGAACACCGGGGAGCTGTTTTTT. It encodes CASSAGGTNTGELFF. Variable domain in full (rest from reference TRBV5-1 and TRBJ2-2): KAGVTQTPRYLIKTRGQQVTLSCSPISGHRSVSWYQQTPGQGLQFLFEYFSETQRNKGNFPGRFSGRQFSNSRSEMNVSTLELGDSALYLCASSAGGTNTGELFFGEGSRLTVL.

The J gene is TRBJ1-2, the V gene TRBV16; unclear D gene. The V and J ends lost 0 bases and 0 bases respectively, with 5 bases between them. There are 14 residues in the CDR3. From germline, CDR1 is KGHSY and CDR2 FQNENV. CDR3 nucleotides: TGTGCCAGCAGCCAATCCACACCTAACTATGGCTACACCTTC. This codes for CASSQSTPNYGYTF.

This clonotype has a count of ten or more. The chain combines TRBV11-2 with TRBJ2-1, with TRBD1 identical over 12 bases. CDR1 is SGHAT and CDR2 is FQNNGV in the germline V gene. The CDR3 is made up of 15 amino acids. V dropped 3 bases and J dropped 6; count of bases not matched to a gene: 3. In nucleotides, the CDR3 is TGTGCCAGCAGCTTCCGGGGACAGGGGGCCAATGAGCAGTTCTTC. It specifies CASSFRGQGANEQFF.

With respect to this clonotype: Its ends do not fully match the called genes, so a read error is possible. This chain connects TRBV30 to TRBJ2-5; the D call may be TRBD1 or TRBD2 (5 bases each). CDR3 length equals 12 residues. The germline V gene encodes CDR1 GTSNPN and CDR2 SVGIG (reference sequence). CDR3 protein: CTLGTPGGTQYF. CDR3 DNA sequence: TGCACTCTCGGGACCCCAGGAGGGACCCAGTACTTC. The full variable domain, with the rest looked up from reference TRBV30 and TRBJ2-5, is SQTIHQWPATLVQPVGSPLSLECTVEGTSNPNLYWYRQAAGRGLQLLFYSVGIGQISSEVPQNLSASRPQDRQFILSSKKLLLSDSGFYLCTLGTPGGTQYFGPGTRLLVL.

The chain carries TRBV6-1 and TRBJ2-3; the D gene is possibly TRBD1 (5 bases). The germline V and J ends were trimmed by 1 base and 0 bases, with 8 bases remaining between them. The CDR3 totals 15 residues. In germline, CDR1 is MNHNS, CDR2 SASEGT. CDR3 amino acids: CASSEVDISTDTQYF. CDR3 bases: TGTGCCAGCAGTGAAGTGGACATTAGCACAGATACGCAGTATTTT.

A note on this clonotype: A much larger clonotype is one base distant, so this may be a read error. This chain uses TRBV6-9 with TRBJ2-3; D is undetermined. This CDR3 has 14 residues. Per germline, CDR1 MNHGY and CDR2 SVAAGI. V was trimmed by 4 bases and J by 2 bases, leaving 10 bases between them. The CDR3, as DNA: TGTGCCAGCAGTTCTTCTAGGGACACAGATACGCAGTATTTT. It translates to CASSSSRDTDTQYF.

This clonotype was counted a single time. The V call is TRBV7-9, the J call TRBJ1-4; unclear D gene. The germline CDR1 and CDR2 sequences are SEHNR and FQNEAQ (reference sequence). There are 12 residues in the CDR3. V was shortened by 3 bases and J by 3 bases, with 2 bases between the two germline ends. CDR3: CASSFSNEKLFF. In DNA form, the CDR3 reads TGTGCCAGCAGCTTCTCTAATGAAAAACTGTTTTTT.

The chain employs TRBV27 and TRBJ2-3; 13 nucleotides match TRBD2. This CDR3 has 17 amino acids. Per germline, CDR1 MNHEY and CDR2 SMNVEV (reference sequence). Trimming at V came to 2 bases and at J to 1 base, leaving 3 bases not matched to a gene. The CDR3 spells CASSLIGLAGGTDTQYF. The CDR3 coding sequence is TGTGCCAGCAGTTTAATAGGACTAGCGGGAGGCACAGATACGCAGTATTTT.

The genes are TRBV20-1 and TRBJ2-5; D might be TRBD1 or TRBD2, each matching 5 bases. Germline CDR1 and CDR2: DFQATT and SNEGSKA (reference sequence). Trimming cost V 0 bases and J 5 bases, with 10 bases left between them. The CDR3 consists of 13 residues. The CDR3 sequence: CSARDRGVETQYF. The DNA for the CDR3 is TGCAGTGCTAGAGATCGAGGGGTGGAGACCCAGTACTTC.

This clonotype was counted a few times. CDR3 coding DNA: TGTGCCAGCAGCTTAGGACTCATATCCAGCAATGAGCAGTTCTTC. Its translation: CASSLGLISSNEQFF. The V gene is TRBV7-9, the J gene TRBJ2-1; no clear D. Deletions cut 1 base from V and 6 bases from J, with 13 bases between. CDR1 is SEHNR, CDR2 FQNEAQ, per germline (reference sequence). This CDR3 is 15 amino acids long.

The chain joins TRBV20-1 to TRBJ2-7, with 11 nucleotides matching TRBD2. V trimming: 0 bases; J trimming: 4 bases; junction bases outside the gene matches: 11. This CDR3 has 17 amino acids. CDR1 and CDR2 from the germline V gene are DFQATT and SNEGSKA (reference sequence). The CDR3 region is CSARERSLAGEFYEQYF. DNA of the CDR3: TGCAGTGCTAGAGAGCGGTCACTAGCGGGAGAATTTTACGAGCAGTACTTC.

This clonotype was seen repeatedly, ten times or more. The J gene is TRBJ2-7, the V gene TRBV11-3; D possibly corresponds to TRBD2 (5 bases). The CDR3 spans 13 residues. Germline values: CDR1 SGHNT, CDR2 YENEEA. The V and J ends lost 4 bases and 3 bases respectively, with 10 bases between them. As DNA, the CDR3 is TGTGCCAGCAGCTCGGGATCCTACTACGAGCAGTACTTC. Translation: CASSSGSYYEQYF. The whole variable domain, remainder taken from reference TRBV11-3 and TRBJ2-7, is EAGVVQSPRYKIIEKKQPVAFWCNPISGHNTLYWYLQNLGQGPELLIRYENEEAVDDSQLPKDRFSAERLKGVDSTLKIQPAELGDSAVYLCASSSGSYYEQYFGPGTRLTVT.

This clonotype was detected ten times or more. The CDR3 DNA reads TGTGCCAGCAGCTTATCAAGAGGAAATACGCAGTATTTT. This gives the protein CASSLSRGNTQYF. This rearrangement joins TRBV7-8 to TRBJ2-3; D not resolved. Per germline, CDR1 SGHVS and CDR2 FQNEAQ. Trimming removed 2 bases at V and 7 bases at J, with 10 bases between. The CDR3 runs to 13 residues.

The chain employs TRBV18 and TRBJ2-3; 7 bases are a match to TRBD2. CDR1 KGHSH and CDR2 LQKENI come from the germline V gene. V was clipped by 3 bases and J by 2 bases; unmatched bases: 11. This CDR3 is 17 amino acids long. Written as DNA, the CDR3 is TGTGCCAGCTCACCGCTACTCGGGGGGACTTACACAGATACGCAGTATTTT. Its translation is CASSPLLGGTYTDTQYF.

This clonotype was observed a few times. The V call is TRBV5-8, the J call TRBJ2-1; 14 positions agree with TRBD2. CDR3 length equals 16 residues. Trimming cost V 0 bases and J 9 bases; bases outside gene matches: 5. Looked up from germline, CDR1 is SGHTS and CDR2 is YDEGEE. The CDR3 nucleotides read TGTGCCAGCAGCTTGGGGGGACTAGCGGGAGTGAGTGAGCAGTTCTTC. Translating gives CASSLGGLAGVSEQFF.

The rearrangement joins TRBV5-1 to TRBJ2-4, with TRBD1 matching over 11 bases. The CDR3 is made up of 14 amino acids. Germline V gives CDR1 SGHRS, CDR2 YFSETQ. Unmatched junction bases numbered 0, after V lost 0 bases and J lost 7 bases. CDR3 loop: CASSLGDRGNIQYF. The CDR3 DNA reads TGCGCCAGCAGCTTGGGGGACAGGGGGAACATTCAGTACTTC.

The CDR3 protein is CASSGYGEQFF. In DNA form, the CDR3 reads TGTGCCAGCAGTGGCTACGGTGAGCAGTTCTTC. J is TRBJ2-1 and V is TRBV6-1; unclear D gene. V lost 4 bases to trimming and J lost 9 bases, with 7 bases between them. The CDR3 runs 11 residues. Germline assignment: CDR1 MNHNS and CDR2 SASEGT.

This clonotype was found once. The chain combines TRBV28 with TRBJ1-6; 9 bases fit TRBD1. The CDR3 totals 14 residues. Trimming at V came to 6 bases and at J to 13 bases, leaving 10 bases not matched to a gene. The germline V gene has CDR1 MDHEN and CDR2 SYDVKM. The DNA of the CDR3 is TGTGCCAGCAGCTCGGGACAGGGATTAGGCCCCCTCCACTTT. This encodes CASSSGQGLGPLHF. The full variable domain, rest sourced from reference TRBV28 and TRBJ1-6, is DVKVTQSSRYLVKRTGEKVFLECVQDMDHENMFWYRQDPGLGLRLIYFSYDVKMKEKGDIPEGYSVSREKKERFSLILESASTNQTSMYLCASSSGQGLGPLHFGNGTRLTVT.

This clonotype was recorded many times. The chain has TRBV24-1 and TRBJ2-3; TRBD2 aligns across 13 bases. The CDR3 extends over 17 amino acids. The germline CDR1 and CDR2 sequences are KGHDR and SFDVKD. V lost 4 bases and J lost 1; bases outside the gene matches: 4. Here the CDR3 DNA reads TGTGCCACCAGTGACCCTGGACTAGCGGGAGGCACAGATACGCAGTATTTT. It codes for CATSDPGLAGGTDTQYF.

The CDR3 DNA reads as TGTGCCAGCAGTTACTCCTCGCAAAACGAGCAGTACTTC. Translating gives CASSYSSQNEQYF. This chain joins TRBV6-6 and TRBJ2-7; D is uncertain. Per germline, CDR1 MNHNY and CDR2 SVGAGI (reference sequence). This CDR3 contains 13 residues. The V and J ends lost 0 bases and 5 bases respectively, with 8 bases between them.

J is TRBJ2-2 and V is TRBV5-8, with TRBD2 as a possible D gene (6 bases). This CDR3 contains 16 residues. Germline lookup yields CDR1 SGHTS and CDR2 YDEGEE. V was pared by 5 bases and J by 1 base, with 15 bases between. CDR3 coding DNA: TGTGCCAGCAGTCTGGTGTTAGCGGAGAACACCGGGGAGCTGTTTTTT. Translating it yields CASSLVLAENTGELFF.

Many counts were recorded for this clonotype. The CDR3, as DNA: TGTGCCAGCAGTGAACAGGGAGCGTCAGGCTACACCTTC. Translated, it gives CASSEQGASGYTF. This chain connects TRBV6-1 to TRBJ1-2; possibly TRBD1 for D (5 bases). This CDR3 is 13 amino acids long. The ends were cut back, 2 bases at V and 8 bases at J, with 12 bases in the middle. Germline V gene data show CDR1 as MNHNS and CDR2 as SASEGT.

The V gene is TRBV5-5, the J gene TRBJ2-1; 9 nucleotides line up with TRBD1. The ends lost 4 bases at V and 1 base at J; junction bases unmatched: 6. Germline V CDR1 and CDR2: SGHKS, YYEKEE (reference sequence). The CDR3 consists of 16 residues. CDR3 DNA: TGTGCCAGCAGCCTTCTCGGGACAGGGTCCTACAATGAGCAGTTCTTC. This gives the protein CASSLLGTGSYNEQFF.

This clonotype appeared a few times. The chain is built from TRBV4-1 and TRBJ2-7; the D call may be TRBD1 or TRBD2 (5 bases each). The CDR3 extends over 15 amino acids. V lost 3 bases and J lost 2, with 14 bases in between. In germline, CDR1 is MGHRA, CDR2 YSYEKL. CDR3 protein: CASSQNRDVTYEQYF. In DNA form, the CDR3 reads TGCGCCAGCAGCCAGAACCGGGACGTGACCTACGAGCAGTACTTC.

This chain connects TRBV4-2 to TRBJ2-7; TRBD2 agrees at 8 bases. CDR1 is LGHNA and CDR2 is YNFKEQ in the germline V gene. With V trimmed by 1 base and J by 6 bases, 5 bases remained unmatched. The CDR3 has 14 amino acids. CDR3 region: CASSQAERESEQYF. The CDR3, as DNA: TGTGCCAGCAGCCAAGCAGAGCGGGAGTCCGAGCAGTACTTC.

The gene calls are TRBV30 and TRBJ2-3; weak D call: TRBD1 (5 bases). V lost 4 bases to trimming and J lost 2 bases, with 13 bases between them. Germline-derived CDR1 and CDR2 are GTSNPN and SVGIG (reference sequence). This CDR3 has 14 amino acids. The CDR3 nucleotides read TGTGCCTGGAAACAGGCGACCTTCACAGATACGCAGTATTTT. Its protein product is CAWKQATFTDTQYF.

J is TRBJ2-1 and V is TRBV6-1, with D tentatively TRBD1 (6 bases). The CDR3 contains 16 residues. With 3 bases removed from V and 0 bases from J, the gap between germline ends came to 12 bases. The germline V gene has CDR1 MNHNS and CDR2 SASEGT. The CDR3 loop is CASSDIQGNSYNEQFF. CDR3 sequence (DNA): TGTGCCAGCAGTGACATACAGGGAAACTCCTACAATGAGCAGTTCTTC.

On this clonotype: In this CDR3 the conserved last residue, phenylalanine or tryptophan, is missing, so a read error is likely. V is TRBV28 and J is TRBJ2-1, with D perhaps TRBD1 or TRBD2 (5 bases each). V lost 6 bases and J lost 0, with 15 bases in between. The V gene's germline CDR1 is MDHEN and CDR2 SYDVKM. This CDR3 spans 16 amino acids. The CDR3 DNA reads TGTGCCAGCAGCCAGGCGAGGGGCAGCTCCTACAATGAGCAGTTCCTC. Protein: CASSQARGSSYNEQFL.